The next 20 T cell receptor beta chains were all read from a single sample in a study of CD8+ T cells in alopecia areata. The treatment was: oral pan-JAK inhibitor, 5-10 mg twice daily. Extracted RNA was reverse transcribed, and the resulting cDNA served as sequencing template. Method: immunoSEQ multiplex PCR; TCRdb's copy keeps in-frame clones and lacks some. The table lists 150,000 to 200,000 clones, around 50% of them singletons, with around 12% in the top ten. The input for sequencing was CD8+ T cells sorted from blood, taken at week 24, from a patient treated with tofacitinib. The source of these receptors is a human donor with alopecia areata.

This sequence joins TRBV29-1 and TRBJ2-7; 9 bases are a match to TRBD1. CDR3 size: 15 residues. Germline V gene lookup returns CDR1 SQVTM and CDR2 ANQGSEA. The trim removed 1 base at V and 0 bases at J, leaving 4 bases unmatched. The CDR3 coding sequence is TGCAGCGTTGAAGCGGACAGGGGTAGCTCCTACGAGCAGTACTTC. Its translation: CSVEADRGSSYEQYF.

This sequence joins TRBV5-4 and TRBJ1-1; D is ambiguous. V was shortened by 0 bases and J by 0 bases, with 6 bases between the two germline ends. The CDR3 is made up of 14 amino acids. Germline V gene data show CDR1 as SGHNT and CDR2 as YYREEE (reference sequence). In nucleotides, the CDR3 is TGTGCCAGCAGCTTGGGGCCCGTGAACACTGAAGCTTTCTTT. Its translation: CASSLGPVNTEAFF.

This clone has just a few counts. The chain uses TRBV7-9 and TRBJ2-5; 11 nucleotides match TRBD1. The CDR3 runs to 16 residues. Germline-derived CDR1 and CDR2 are SEHNR and FQNEAQ (reference sequence). The junction had 10 bases not matched to a gene; V was cut back by 5 bases and J by 5 bases. CDR3: CASSPSDRGLGETQYF. In nucleotides, the CDR3 is TGTGCCAGCAGCCCCTCGGACAGGGGGCTCGGGGAGACCCAGTACTTC.

The chain has TRBV30 and TRBJ2-3; 8 nucleotides line up with TRBD1. Germline trimming cut 0 bases from V and 4 bases from J; bases unmatched to any gene: 6. The CDR3 loop spans 15 amino acids. Germline V gene data show CDR1 as GTSNPN and CDR2 as SVGIG (reference sequence). The chain's CDR3 is CAWSVDRARPDTQYF. CDR3 DNA: TGTGCCTGGAGTGTGGACAGGGCCAGACCAGATACGCAGTATTTT.

The rearrangement uses TRBV5-6 and TRBJ2-7; D is tentatively TRBD1 or TRBD2 (5 bases each). CDR3 size: 11 residues. Germline V gives CDR1 SGHDT, CDR2 YYEEEE. With 4 bases removed from V and 6 bases from J, the gap between germline ends came to 8 bases. The CDR3 DNA follows: TGTGCCAGCAGCCGGGGCGGCGAGCAGTACTTC. It codes for CASSRGGEQYF.

This chain links TRBV5-6 with TRBJ2-1; 7 bases line up with TRBD2. The CDR3 runs 14 residues. The V gene's germline CDR1 is SGHDT and CDR2 YYEEEE. The ends lost 4 bases at V and 0 bases at J; junction bases unmatched: 1. CDR3: CASSPGGSYNEQFF. DNA of the CDR3: TGTGCCAGCAGCCCGGGGGGCTCCTACAATGAGCAGTTCTTC.

This clone was observed a few times. The chain is built from TRBV29-1 and TRBJ2-1, with D tentatively TRBD2 (6 bases). Germline-derived CDR1 and CDR2 are SQVTM and ANQGSEA. V lost 3 bases to trimming and J lost 3 bases, with 9 bases between them. The CDR3 is 13 residues long. CDR3 in amino acids: CSVDPGGYNEQFF. The CDR3 nucleotides are TGCAGCGTTGACCCCGGGGGCTACAATGAGCAGTTCTTC.

The V gene is TRBV6-5, the J gene TRBJ2-1, with 7 bases fitting TRBD1. This CDR3 has 15 amino acids. Germline CDR1 is MNHEY and CDR2 is SVGAGI. The J segment lost 8 bases and the V segment lost 5 bases, leaving 12 bases of the junction unmatched. The CDR3 sequence: CASSPNRGIVDEQFF. In nucleotides, the CDR3 is TGTGCCAGCAGTCCGAACAGGGGTATAGTAGATGAGCAGTTCTTC.

The rearrangement joins TRBV5-1 to TRBJ2-1, with D perhaps TRBD1 (5 bases). CDR3 length: 15 residues. V lost 7 bases to trimming and J lost 2 bases, with 16 bases between them. Germline assignment: CDR1 SGHRS and CDR2 YFSETQ. The CDR3, as DNA: TGCGCCAGCGGCCGGCAGGGTGTGGCCTACAATGAGCAGTTCTTC. Its protein is CASGRQGVAYNEQFF. Using reference TRBV5-1 and TRBJ2-1 for the parts outside the CDR3, the full variable domain is KAGVTQTPRYLIKTRGQQVTLSCSPISGHRSVSWYQQTPGQGLQFLFEYFSETQRNKGNFPGRFSGRQFSNSRSEMNVSTLELGDSALYLCASGRQGVAYNEQFFGPGTRLTVL.

The chain recombines TRBV30 with TRBJ1-2; 10 nucleotides agree with TRBD1. The junction had 5 bases not matched to a gene; V was cut back by 3 bases and J by 7 bases. This CDR3 spans 13 amino acids. Germline values: CDR1 GTSNPN, CDR2 SVGIG (reference sequence). The CDR3, as DNA: TGTGCCTGGAGAGCGGGACAGGGGACTGGCTACACCTTC. Its translation is CAWRAGQGTGYTF.

This clone occurred a few times. In DNA form, the CDR3 reads TGTGCCAGCAGCGGCGAGGGGTCCGGGCCCCGCCAGCCCCAGCATTTT. Translation: CASSGEGSGPRQPQHF. J is TRBJ1-5 and V is TRBV7-9; D possibly corresponds to TRBD1 (5 bases). Between the trimmed V and J ends, which lost 5 bases and 7 bases, there was a span of 21 bases. Germline V lookup: CDR1 SEHNR, CDR2 FQNEAQ (reference sequence). There are 16 residues in the CDR3.

V is TRBV13 and J is TRBJ2-5; 7 bases map to TRBD2. CDR1 and CDR2 (germline): PRHDT, FYEKMQ (reference sequence). Unmatched junction bases numbered 8, after V lost 5 bases and J lost 5 bases. This CDR3 spans 14 amino acids. The chain's CDR3 is CASSPGLGGETQYF. As DNA, the CDR3 is TGTGCCAGCAGCCCCGGACTAGGTGGGGAGACCCAGTACTTC.

The chain has TRBV13 and TRBJ2-5; TRBD2 aligns across 8 bases. Germline lookup yields CDR1 PRHDT and CDR2 FYEKMQ (reference sequence). CDR3 length: 15 amino acids. V was pared by 4 bases and J by 4 bases, with 8 bases of the junction left unmatched. CDR3: CASSSRTSNLETQYF. CDR3 DNA: TGTGCCAGCAGCTCGAGGACTAGCAACCTAGAGACCCAGTACTTC.

This chain links TRBV9 with TRBJ2-1; 9 bases match TRBD2. Trimming removed 0 bases from V and 5 bases from J; junction bases left unmatched: 9. Germline CDR1 SGDLS, CDR2 YYNGEE. The CDR3 runs to 17 residues. The CDR3 sequence is CASSVDWASGKNNEQFF. Written as DNA, the CDR3 is TGTGCCAGCAGCGTAGACTGGGCTAGCGGGAAGAACAATGAGCAGTTCTTC.

The rearrangement joins TRBV29-1 to TRBJ2-3; 12 nucleotides align to TRBD2. Germline CDR1 is SQVTM and CDR2 is ANQGSEA. The CDR3 extends over 17 amino acids. Trimming removed 3 bases from V and 2 bases from J; junction bases left unmatched: 9. The CDR3 spells CSVDGLASGGDTDTQYF. CDR3 nucleotides: TGCAGCGTTGATGGATTGGCTAGCGGGGGGGACACAGATACGCAGTATTTT.

The chain couples TRBV6-6 to TRBJ2-7; D is undetermined. V was clipped by 5 bases and J by 6 bases, with 11 bases between them. Germline lookup yields CDR1 MNHNY and CDR2 SVGAGI (reference sequence). CDR3 length: 12 residues. As DNA, the CDR3 is TGTGCCAGCAGTCCGCCCTCAGGCGAGCAGTACTTC. Amino acid sequence: CASSPPSGEQYF.

With regard to this clone: This same CDR3 is encoded by further DNA sequences in the sample. This chain connects TRBV15 to TRBJ1-2; 9 nucleotides match TRBD1. The trim removed 0 bases at V and 8 bases at J, leaving 4 bases unmatched. This CDR3 is built from 14 residues. The germline gives CDR1 LNHNV, CDR2 YYDKDF (reference sequence). CDR3 amino acids: CATSRDRQGGGYTF. CDR3 bases: TGTGCCACCAGCAGAGATAGACAGGGGGGAGGCTACACCTTC.

J is TRBJ1-2 and V is TRBV6-5; D is unclear. V was shortened by 7 bases and J by 7 bases, with 19 bases between the two germline ends. The CDR3 has 14 residues. CDR1 and CDR2 (germline): MNHEY, SVGAGI. CDR3 bases: TGTGCCAGCACTACTACGATTAGGAAGGCTGGCTACACCTTC. This translates into CASTTTIRKAGYTF.

The rearrangement links TRBV5-1 to TRBJ2-7; TRBD1 or TRBD2 may be the D gene (5 bases each). The V end lost 0 bases, the J end lost 2 bases, and 12 bases lay between the germline ends. CDR3 size: 15 residues. The germline V gene has CDR1 SGHRS and CDR2 YFSETQ. The CDR3 here is CASSLEGTEAYEQYF. DNA for the CDR3: TGCGCCAGCAGCTTGGAGGGGACGGAAGCCTACGAGCAGTACTTC.

The V call is TRBV13, the J call TRBJ2-7; D gene ambiguous. Trimming cost V 5 bases and J 4 bases, with 9 bases left between them. Looked up from germline, CDR1 is PRHDT and CDR2 is FYEKMQ (reference sequence). This CDR3 region has 12 residues. CDR3 loop: CASSLLRYEQYF. As DNA, the CDR3 is TGTGCCAGCAGCCTCCTCCGGTACGAGCAGTACTTC.